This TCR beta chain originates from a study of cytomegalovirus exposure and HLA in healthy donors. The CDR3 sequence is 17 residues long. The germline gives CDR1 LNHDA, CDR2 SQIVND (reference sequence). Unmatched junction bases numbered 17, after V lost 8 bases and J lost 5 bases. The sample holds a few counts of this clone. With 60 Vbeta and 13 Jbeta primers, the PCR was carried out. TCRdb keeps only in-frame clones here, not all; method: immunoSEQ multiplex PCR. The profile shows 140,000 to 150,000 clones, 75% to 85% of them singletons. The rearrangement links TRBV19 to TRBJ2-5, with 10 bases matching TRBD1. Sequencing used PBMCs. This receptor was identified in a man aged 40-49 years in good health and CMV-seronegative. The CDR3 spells CASSQRGQGSEWETQYF. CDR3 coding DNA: TGTGCCAGTTCCCAAAGGGGACAGGGGAGTGAGTGGGAGACCCAGTACTTC.